The next 26 T cell receptor beta chains were all read from a single sample in a study of brain T cells in children with intractable seizures. The protocol was immunoSEQ multiplex PCR, while the TCRdb copy is restricted to in-frame clones and leaves out a portion. The sample has 70,000 to 90,000 clones, about 93% seen once; the top ten hold over 1.5%. Sequenced material: peripheral blood, taken at surgery. These receptors all stem from a boy less than two years old with tuberous sclerosis and intractable seizures.

This chain joins TRBV19 and TRBJ2-2; 8 bases line up with TRBD2. Germline CDR1 and CDR2: LNHDA and SQIVND (reference sequence). The trim removed 4 bases at V and 6 bases at J, leaving 16 bases unmatched. This CDR3 is built from 18 residues. CDR3 nucleotides: TGTGCCAGTAGTAAACTTAGACCGGGACTAGTTCAACCCGGGGAGCTGTTTTTT. Protein sequence: CASSKLRPGLVQPGELFF.

The chain recombines TRBV7-3 with TRBJ2-7; 8 bases line up with TRBD2. The V gene's germline CDR1 is SGHTA and CDR2 FQGTGA. This CDR3 comprises 19 residues. Germline trimming cut 4 bases from V and 3 bases from J; bases unmatched to any gene: 20. CDR3 sequence reads: CASSSTLPSFWRGDYEQYF. In DNA, the CDR3 is TGTGCCAGCAGCTCCACCCTTCCGAGCTTCTGGCGGGGGGACTACGAGCAGTACTTC.

The V call is TRBV20-1, the J call TRBJ1-1; D gene unclear. Trimming took 3 bases from V and 1 from J, leaving 15 bases between them. The CDR3 consists of 15 residues. The germline V gene encodes CDR1 DFQATT and CDR2 SNEGSKA (reference sequence). The CDR3 region is CSASPITVRNTEAFF. The CDR3 DNA sequence: TGCAGTGCTAGTCCCATTACTGTCAGGAACACTGAAGCTTTCTTT.

V gene TRBV7-2 combines with J gene TRBJ2-5; D remains ambiguous. CDR1 and CDR2 (germline): SGHTA, FQGNSA. This CDR3 is 11 amino acids long. V shed 3 bases and J shed 5 bases, with 4 bases lying between them. For the CDR3, the DNA is TGTGCCAGCAGCTTTTTCGAGACCCAGTACTTC. It encodes CASSFFETQYF.

This clone was detected once. V and J are TRBV3-1 (or the pseudogene TRBV3-2) and TRBJ2-3; the D is unclear. The CDR3 spans 12 residues. V lost 6 bases, J lost 4 bases, and 8 bases lay in between. Germline assignment: CDR1 LGHDT and CDR2 YNNKEL (reference sequence). The CDR3 DNA reads as TGTGCCAGCAGGTTAGGACCAGATACGCAGTATTTT. This encodes CASRLGPDTQYF.

V is TRBV10-3 and J is TRBJ2-7, with TRBD2 matching 8 bases. The CDR3 runs to 15 residues. Trimming at V came to 0 bases and at J to 6 bases, leaving 7 bases not matched to a gene. Germline V lookup: CDR1 ENHRY, CDR2 SYGVKD. CDR3 DNA sequence: TGTGCCATCAGTGAGTCAATCGGGAGGGCCCTCGAGCAGTACTTC. Amino acids: CAISESIGRALEQYF.

The chain has TRBV7-6 and TRBJ2-1; 10 bases match TRBD2. In germline, CDR1 is SGHVS, CDR2 FNYEAQ. The CDR3 is made up of 15 amino acids. The V segment lost 4 bases and the J segment 7 bases; nucleotides outside the gene matches: 7. The CDR3 nucleotides read TGTGCCAGCAGCTCAGCGGGGGGGCCCGCGAATGAGCAGTTCTTC. Encoded protein: CASSSAGGPANEQFF.

The chain joins TRBV2 to TRBJ2-7; D unclear. The CDR3 is made up of 10 amino acids. Germline lookup yields CDR1 SNHLY and CDR2 FYNNEI. Trimming removed 6 bases from V and 2 bases from J, with 2 bases in between. The DNA for the CDR3 is TGTGCCAGCAGAACCTACGAGCAGTACTTC. It is translated as CASRTYEQYF.

The chain carries TRBV9 and TRBJ1-5; D is uncertain. The CDR3 consists of 14 residues. The V gene's germline CDR1 is SGDLS and CDR2 YYNGEE. Trimming cost V 5 bases and J 0 bases, with 9 bases left between them. This CDR3 reads CASSPGLSNQPQHF. The CDR3 region has the DNA TGTGCCAGCAGTCCGGGCCTTAGCAATCAGCCCCAGCATTTT.

This chain links TRBV7-8 with TRBJ1-3; D call uncertain. The CDR3 is 14 amino acids. Trimming removed 1 base from V and 1 base from J, with 5 bases in between. Germline V gene data show CDR1 as SGHVS and CDR2 as FQNEAQ. CDR3 sequence: CASSLGFSGNTIYF. DNA of the CDR3: TGTGCCAGCAGCTTAGGTTTTTCTGGAAACACCATATATTTT.

This CDR3 reads CASSPRQGVSGYTF. As DNA, the CDR3 is TGTGCCAGCAGCCCTCGACAGGGGGTCAGTGGCTACACCTTC. The gene calls are TRBV9 and TRBJ1-2; 9 positions agree with TRBD1. Trimming cost V 4 bases and J 7 bases; bases outside gene matches: 8. CDR1 and CDR2 from the germline V gene are SGDLS and YYNGEE. CDR3 size: 14 residues.

This chain joins TRBV9 and TRBJ2-1; D uncertain. The V and J ends lost 5 bases and 6 bases respectively, with 9 bases between them. This CDR3 spans 12 amino acids. Germline CDR1 is SGDLS and CDR2 is YYNGEE. CDR3 sequence: CASSGIPNEQFF. CDR3 coding DNA: TGTGCCAGCAGTGGGATCCCCAATGAGCAGTTCTTC.

The chain links TRBV5-1 to TRBJ1-3, with 7 nucleotides matching TRBD1. V shed 3 bases and J 2 bases; nucleotides not matched to a gene: 2. The germline CDR1 and CDR2 sequences are SGHRS and YFSETQ. The CDR3 consists of 14 residues. The CDR3 here is CASSSTGPGNTIYF. The CDR3 nucleotides are TGCGCCAGCAGCTCGACAGGGCCTGGAAACACCATATATTTT.

The rearrangement uses TRBV27 and TRBJ1-6; 7 bases line up with TRBD1. Looked up from germline, CDR1 is MNHEY and CDR2 is SMNVEV (reference sequence). The trim removed 5 bases at V and 7 bases at J, leaving 5 bases unmatched. CDR3 size: 14 residues. In DNA form, the CDR3 reads TGTGCCAGCAGTCGACAGGGCTGGAATTCACCCCTCCACTTT. It yields the protein CASSRQGWNSPLHF.

V and J are TRBV5-1 and TRBJ2-4; D uncertain. Looked up from germline, CDR1 is SGHRS and CDR2 is YFSETQ. The germline V and J ends were trimmed by 4 bases and 5 bases, with 4 bases remaining between them. The CDR3 spans 11 residues. CDR3 coding DNA: TGCGCCAGCAGCCTAGAAAACATTCAGTACTTC. Its protein is CASSLENIQYF.

The J gene is TRBJ2-7, the V gene TRBV28; 9 positions match TRBD1. This CDR3 comprises 14 residues. Germline V gene sequence: CDR1 MDHEN, CDR2 SYDVKM. J was trimmed by 5 bases and V by 2 bases; bases with no gene match: 4. As DNA, the CDR3 is TGTGCCAGCAGTTTAGCGACAGGGGGTAACGAGCAGTACTTC. Its protein is CASSLATGGNEQYF.

The chain joins TRBV3-1 (or the pseudogene TRBV3-2) to TRBJ1-2; D call uncertain. CDR1 is LGHDT, CDR2 YNNKEL, per germline (reference sequence). Trimming removed 8 bases from V and 4 bases from J, with 5 bases in between. There are 10 residues in the CDR3. The CDR3 loop reads CASPSYGYTF. For the CDR3, the DNA is TGTGCCAGCCCCAGCTATGGCTACACCTTC.

The chain uses TRBV5-1 and TRBJ2-1, with 8 bases fitting TRBD1. The CDR3 contains 16 residues. Trimming took 0 bases from V and 0 from J; bases not matched to a gene: 2. Per the germline V gene, CDR1 is SGHRS and CDR2 is YFSETQ. The CDR3 DNA reads TGCGCCAGCAGCTTGGGGGACAGGAGCTCCTACAATGAGCAGTTCTTC. Amino acids: CASSLGDRSSYNEQFF. The whole variable domain, filled in from reference TRBV5-1 and TRBJ2-1, reads KAGVTQTPRYLIKTRGQQVTLSCSPISGHRSVSWYQQTPGQGLQFLFEYFSETQRNKGNFPGRFSGRQFSNSRSEMNVSTLELGDSALYLCASSLGDRSSYNEQFFGPGTRLTVL.

This chain connects TRBV9 to TRBJ2-3; D is uncertain. The CDR3 spans 14 residues. Germline V gene lookup returns CDR1 SGDLS and CDR2 YYNGEE. V dropped 1 base and J dropped 2 bases, with 8 bases sitting between them. The CDR3 DNA reads as TGTGCCAGCAGCGTAAACCCGGACACAGATACGCAGTATTTT. This encodes CASSVNPDTDTQYF.

This chain connects TRBV4-1 to TRBJ2-1; 10 bases match TRBD2. The junction had 7 bases not matched to a gene; V was cut back by 2 bases and J by 6 bases. This CDR3 is 16 amino acids long. Germline values: CDR1 MGHRA, CDR2 YSYEKL. The CDR3 sequence is CASSQISGRAANEQFF. CDR3 in DNA: TGCGCCAGCAGCCAAATAAGCGGGAGGGCCGCCAATGAGCAGTTCTTC.

V gene TRBV28 combines with J gene TRBJ1-1, with a possible D match to TRBD1 (5 bases). The CDR3 has 13 amino acids. Germline V gives CDR1 MDHEN, CDR2 SYDVKM. V gave up 3 bases and J gave up 7 bases, with 12 bases separating them. CDR3 sequence reads: CASSFPNRYEAFF. The CDR3 bases are TGTGCCAGCAGTTTCCCTAACAGGTATGAAGCTTTCTTT.

The chain employs TRBV6-6 and TRBJ2-3; D gene unclear. CDR3 length: 17 residues. Germline CDR1 and CDR2: MNHNY and SVGAGI (reference sequence). V gave up 5 bases and J gave up 3 bases, with 21 bases separating them. The CDR3 sequence: CASSLVYPASTTDTQYF. CDR3 DNA sequence: TGTGCCAGCAGTCTCGTCTACCCAGCGAGCACGACAGATACGCAGTATTTT.

V is TRBV7-6 and J is TRBJ1-1; 10 bases map to TRBD1. This CDR3 spans 19 amino acids. V was pared by 4 bases and J by 0 bases, with 14 bases of the junction left unmatched. CDR1 is SGHVS and CDR2 is FNYEAQ in the germline V gene. CDR3 DNA: TGTGCCAGCAGCTCATGGACAGGGGGTAGTCTGACTATGAACACTGAAGCTTTCTTT. It is translated as CASSSWTGGSLTMNTEAFF.

Only a few counts were recorded for this clone. CDR3 in DNA: TGTGCCAGCAGCTTTAGGCAGAATGGCTACACCTTC. Protein: CASSFRQNGYTF. This chain uses TRBV5-4 with TRBJ1-2, with D uncertain. CDR3 length equals 12 residues. Between the trimmed V and J ends, which lost 2 bases and 6 bases, there was a span of 8 bases. Germline CDR1 is SGHNT and CDR2 is YYREEE (reference sequence). Filled out from reference TRBV5-4 and TRBJ1-2, the complete variable domain reads ETGVTQSPTHLIKTRGQQVTLRCSSQSGHNTVSWYQQALGQGPQFIFQYYREEENGRGNFPPRFSGLQFPNYSSELNVNALELDDSALYLCASSFRQNGYTFGSGTRLTVV.

J is TRBJ2-7 and V is TRBV29-1; D is unclear. Trimming took 5 bases from V and 2 from J, leaving 13 bases between them. The CDR3 loop spans 13 amino acids. Germline V gives CDR1 SQVTM, CDR2 ANQGSEA. The CDR3 spells CSVTYPETYEQYF. CDR3 nucleotide sequence: TGCAGCGTTACTTACCCTGAAACCTACGAGCAGTACTTC.

This chain connects TRBV2 to TRBJ1-1; TRBD1 might be the D (6 bases). The V end was cut by 2 bases, the J end by 3 bases, with 13 bases between. Germline V CDR1 and CDR2: SNHLY, FYNNEI. This CDR3 has 15 amino acids. CDR3 DNA sequence: TGTGCCAGCAGTGAATCGCGGGGGGCGGACACTGAAGCTTTCTTT. As protein: CASSESRGADTEAFF.